This TCR beta chain was identified during a study of CD8+ T cells in alopecia areata. In each case, RNA was isolated and then reverse transcribed into cDNA as the sequencing template. Assay: immunoSEQ multiplex PCR; the TCRdb copy retains only in-frame clones and omits some. The repertoire holds about 92,000 clones, with 40% to 50% as singletons. Germline values: CDR1 MGHRA, CDR2 YSYEKL. Between the trimmed V and J ends, which lost 3 bases and 5 bases, there was a span of 16 bases. The CDR3 covers 15 residues. Treatment in this sample: oral pan-JAK inhibitor, 5-10 mg twice daily. This clone has a handful of counts.

This sequence originates from a human donor with alopecia areata. The gene calls are TRBV4-1 and TRBJ2-5; D is ambiguous. Specimen: CD8+ T cells sorted from blood, collected at week 24, from a patient treated with tofacitinib. This chain's CDR3 is CASSHQFSGMETQYF. The CDR3 bases are TGCGCCAGCAGCCATCAATTCAGTGGTATGGAGACCCAGTACTTC.